This passage covers 14 T cell receptor beta chains from one sample sequenced in a study of blood T cell repertoires in COVID-19. TCRdb keeps only in-frame clones here, not all; method: immunoSEQ multiplex PCR. The sample records roughly 200,000 clones, roughly 81% being singletons. Sequenced input: peripheral blood. The receptors shown here come from a woman older than 75 with acute or convalescent COVID-19.

The rearrangement joins TRBV6-2 or TRBV6-3 to TRBJ1-5, with D uncertain. This CDR3 region has 14 residues. CDR1 MNHEY and CDR2 SVGEGT come from the germline V gene. V shed 0 bases and J shed 9 bases, with 12 bases lying between them. The CDR3 loop reads CASSYSTLVAPQHF. Here the CDR3 DNA reads TGTGCCAGCAGTTACTCGACACTGGTGGCGCCCCAGCATTTT.

This clone was counted between two and nine times. The chain recombines TRBV3-1 (or the pseudogene TRBV3-2) with TRBJ1-5, with 9 bases lining up with TRBD1. Germline CDR1 and CDR2: LGHDT and YNNKEL (reference sequence). Unmatched junction bases numbered 2, after V lost 4 bases and J lost 4 bases. The CDR3 length is 14 residues. The CDR3 sequence: CASSLGTGNQPQHF. In DNA form, the CDR3 reads TGTGCCAGCAGCCTTGGGACAGGGAATCAGCCCCAGCATTTT.

The table lists this clone with a count of one. This chain joins TRBV27 and TRBJ2-3, with 12 bases fitting TRBD2. The CDR3 contains 16 residues. J lost 4 bases, V lost 0 bases, and 2 bases had no gene match. The germline V gene encodes CDR1 MNHEY and CDR2 SMNVEV (reference sequence). The CDR3 reads CASSLSSSGRADTQYF. The CDR3 DNA reads as TGTGCCAGCAGTTTATCCTCTAGCGGGAGGGCAGATACGCAGTATTTT.

V gene TRBV6-5 combines with J gene TRBJ2-5, with D unresolved. Germline-derived CDR1 and CDR2 are MNHEY and SVGAGI. The V end lost 3 bases, the J end lost 5 bases, and 10 bases lay between the germline ends. This CDR3 is built from 13 residues. The CDR3 here is CASSYQAVETQYF. The CDR3 nucleotides read TGTGCCAGCAGTTATCAGGCCGTGGAGACCCAGTACTTC.

The V call is TRBV7-2, the J call TRBJ2-1, with 8 bases that match TRBD2. Germline-derived CDR1 and CDR2 are SGHTA and FQGNSA. The CDR3 runs 12 residues. The V gene end was trimmed by 2 bases and the J gene end by 9 bases; junction bases not matched to a gene: 0. For the CDR3, the DNA is TGTGCCAGCAGCTTACTAGCGGGTGAGCAGTTCTTC. It encodes CASSLLAGEQFF.

The rearrangement joins TRBV10-3 to TRBJ2-2; 9 positions match TRBD2. Unmatched junction bases numbered 5, after V lost 10 bases and J lost 5 bases. CDR1 is ENHRY and CDR2 is SYGVKD in the germline V gene. The CDR3 spans 13 residues. The CDR3 nucleotides are TGTGCCACCAGGACTAGCGCAACCGGGGAGCTGTTTTTT. The encoded protein is CATRTSATGELFF.

The rearrangement uses TRBV7-2 and TRBJ2-3; 8 nucleotides line up with TRBD1. This CDR3 is built from 16 residues. V lost 2 bases, J lost 4 bases, and 8 bases stayed unmatched. The germline CDR1 and CDR2 sequences are SGHTA and FQGNSA. The DNA for the CDR3 is TGTGCCAGCAGCTTATTAGGGGACAGGTCCCCAGATACGCAGTATTTT. Its protein is CASSLLGDRSPDTQYF. The full variable domain, in which reference TRBV7-2 and TRBJ2-3 provide the parts outside the CDR3, is GAGVSQSPSNKVTEKGKDVELRCDPISGHTALYWYRQSLGQGLEFLIYFQGNSAPDKSGLPSDRFSAERTGGSVSTLTIQRTQQEDSAVYLCASSLLGDRSPDTQYFGPGTRLTVL.

The count of this clone is one. V usage is TRBV7-9 and J usage is TRBJ1-3; D call uncertain. This CDR3 has 13 amino acids. CDR1 and CDR2 (germline): SEHNR, FQNEAQ (reference sequence). V lost 5 bases, J lost 1 base, and 6 bases lay in between. The DNA for the CDR3 is TGTGCCAGCAGCGCAGTATCTGGAAACACCATATATTTT. The encoded protein is CASSAVSGNTIYF.

This sequence joins TRBV6-4 and TRBJ2-7; 9 bases are a match to TRBD1. The V gene end was trimmed by 6 bases and the J gene end by 6 bases; junction bases not matched to a gene: 15. The germline CDR1 and CDR2 sequences are MRHNA and SNTAGT. The CDR3 runs to 16 residues. The CDR3 nucleotides read TGTGCCAGCAGGGAAAACCTCACCGGGACAGGGTGCGAGCAGTACTTC. This sequence encodes CASRENLTGTGCEQYF.

This clone was detected only once. This rearrangement joins TRBV5-4 to TRBJ2-1; 8 bases line up with TRBD2. From germline, CDR1 is SGHNT and CDR2 YYREEE (reference sequence). The CDR3 runs to 15 residues. The junction had 6 bases not matched to a gene; V was cut back by 0 bases and J by 7 bases. The chain's CDR3 is CASSLVSGAKNEQFF. The CDR3 region has the DNA TGTGCCAGCAGCTTGGTTAGCGGGGCTAAGAATGAGCAGTTCTTC.

This sequence joins TRBV5-5 and TRBJ1-4; TRBD1 is a possible D gene (5 bases). The CDR3 has 14 amino acids. Trimming stripped 5 bases from V and 8 bases from J, with 16 bases between. The germline V gene encodes CDR1 SGHKS and CDR2 YYEKEE (reference sequence). CDR3 loop: CASSTDSGGEKLFF. DNA for the CDR3: TGTGCCAGCAGTACCGACAGTGGCGGAGAAAAACTGTTTTTT.

V gene TRBV12-3 or TRBV12-4 combines with J gene TRBJ1-1; D is unresolved. Trimming left V 5 bases short and J 6 bases short, with 10 bases between. This CDR3 is 12 amino acids long. The CDR3 DNA sequence: TGTGCCAGCAGTCTCGAGGTGGCTGAAGCTTTCTTT. Translating it yields CASSLEVAEAFF.

CDR3: CASSQVGGRGIDTQYF. In nucleotides, the CDR3 is TGCGCCAGCAGCCAAGTTGGCGGGAGGGGGATAGATACGCAGTATTTT. The chain couples TRBV4-3 to TRBJ2-3; TRBD2 aligns across 9 bases. V shed 1 base and J 5 bases; nucleotides not matched to a gene: 7. The CDR3 has 16 residues. Germline CDR1 and CDR2: LGHNA and YSLEER.

The sample holds one count of this clone. This chain connects TRBV4-1 to TRBJ2-1; no definite D call. Germline CDR1 MGHRA, CDR2 YSYEKL. The CDR3 loop spans 13 amino acids. V was clipped by 4 bases and J by 4 bases, with 8 bases between them. DNA for the CDR3: TGCGCCAGCAGCCTTCCCGGTTACAATGAGCAGTTCTTC. This encodes CASSLPGYNEQFF.